This TCR beta chain originates from a study of blood T cell repertoires in COVID-19. Study-wide background: Researchers got acute and convalescent COVID-19 samples from the United States, Italy and Spain. Sources were T cells, B-cell-depleted T cells, or PBMCs; the material itself was cDNA or gDNA.

The table came from immunoSEQ multiplex PCR; TCRdb's copy has only in-frame clones and leaves some out. The data show over 70,000 clones, 80% seen once. The ends were cut back, 7 bases at V and 2 bases at J, with 15 bases in the middle. Germline V gene data show CDR1 as SQVTM and CDR2 as ANQGSEA. The CDR3 has 14 residues. Sequences were obtained from peripheral blood. The clonotype originates from a woman in her 70s with acute or convalescent COVID-19. This rearrangement joins TRBV29-1 to TRBJ2-1, with D perhaps matching TRBD1 (7 bases). CDR3 coding DNA: TGCAGCGGAGGCCAGGGGGGAGCCTACAATGAGCAGTTCTTC. It codes for CSGGQGGAYNEQFF.